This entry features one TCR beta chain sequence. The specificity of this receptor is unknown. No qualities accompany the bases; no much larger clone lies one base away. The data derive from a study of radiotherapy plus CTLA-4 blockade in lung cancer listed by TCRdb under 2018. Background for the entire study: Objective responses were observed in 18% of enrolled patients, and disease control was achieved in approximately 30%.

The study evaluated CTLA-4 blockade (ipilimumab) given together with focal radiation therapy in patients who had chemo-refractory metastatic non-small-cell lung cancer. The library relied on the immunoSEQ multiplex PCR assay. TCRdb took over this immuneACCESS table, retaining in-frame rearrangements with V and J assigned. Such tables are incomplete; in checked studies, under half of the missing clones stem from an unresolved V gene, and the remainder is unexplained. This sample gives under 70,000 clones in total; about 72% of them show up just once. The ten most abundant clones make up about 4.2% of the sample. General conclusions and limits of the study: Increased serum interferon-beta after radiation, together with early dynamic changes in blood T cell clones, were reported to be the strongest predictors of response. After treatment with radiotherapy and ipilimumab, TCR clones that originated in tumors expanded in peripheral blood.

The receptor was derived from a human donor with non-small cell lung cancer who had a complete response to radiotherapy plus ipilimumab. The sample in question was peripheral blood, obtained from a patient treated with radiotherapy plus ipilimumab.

In nucleotide form, the sequence is TGTGCCAGCAGTGTACAGGGAAGTCCTGAAGCTTTCTTT. Its coded protein is CASSVQGSPEAFF. The sequence is built from TRBV5-4 and TRBJ1-1; TRBD1 is possibly the D segment (6 matching bases). For CDR1 and CDR2, the germline V gene (reference sequence) lists SGHNT and YYREEE. The V and J ends are trimmed by 5 bases and 6 bases, leaving 14 bases between them. The CDR3 holds 13 amino acids from the cysteine to the phenylalanine. Only the CDR3 part of the read is kept: 39 bases, read in frame from the first base.